Below, 13 T cell receptor beta chains from the same sample are listed, as sequenced in a study of shared clonotypes between healthy human individuals. CD8 cells classed as naive were CD45RO-negative and positively selected for CCR7, excluding terminally differentiated effector memory CD45RA+ cells. The data were produced by immunoSEQ multiplex PCR, yet TCRdb's version contains in-frame clones alone and is incomplete. The table includes approximately 1.9 million clones, 85% to 95% detected once. The sequenced sample was naive CD8+ T cells from PBMCs. These receptor sequences come from a man aged 18 to 30 in good health. Some clones in this sample may be carry-over from other donors' samples.

This rearrangement joins TRBV5-6 to TRBJ2-7, with a possible D match to TRBD2 (5 bases). The germline V gene encodes CDR1 SGHDT and CDR2 YYEEEE. The length of the CDR3 is 13 residues. V was clipped by 1 base and J by 6 bases, with 11 bases between them. CDR3 coding DNA: TGTGCCAGCAGCTTGTGGCGGCGGGCCGAGCAGTACTTC. Translation gives CASSLWRRAEQYF.

The CDR3 region has the DNA TGCGCCAGCACGAGAGACACAGATACGCAGTATTTT. Amino acids: CASTRDTDTQYF. The rearrangement uses TRBV10-1 and TRBJ2-3; unclear D gene. V was trimmed by 7 bases and J by 2 bases, leaving 7 bases between them. The CDR3 extends over 12 amino acids. Germline V gene data show CDR1 as WNHNN and CDR2 as SYGVQD (reference sequence).

The rearrangement links TRBV6-5 to TRBJ2-3; D is unclear. Trimming pared 0 bases from V and 4 bases from J, leaving 8 bases between. Germline V CDR1 and CDR2: MNHEY, SVGAGI. The CDR3 consists of 14 residues. CDR3 in amino acids: CASSYSRTADTQYF. The CDR3 DNA reads as TGTGCCAGCAGTTACTCCAGGACCGCAGATACGCAGTATTTT.

This sequence joins TRBV30 and TRBJ2-7, with D unclear. The CDR3 runs to 12 residues. V was shortened by 2 bases and J by 4 bases, with 9 bases between the two germline ends. The germline gives CDR1 GTSNPN, CDR2 SVGIG (reference sequence). CDR3 residues: CAWSPAEYEQYF. DNA of the CDR3: TGTGCCTGGAGTCCGGCGGAGTACGAGCAGTACTTC.

V usage is TRBV28 and J usage is TRBJ2-5; the D gene is possibly TRBD1 (6 bases). Trimming stripped 6 bases from V and 5 bases from J, with 19 bases between. Germline loops: CDR1 MDHEN, CDR2 SYDVKM. CDR3 length equals 15 residues. The CDR3 DNA is TGTGCCAGCAGCCACCCGCGTGGGGGCAGGGAGACCCAGTACTTC. Protein product: CASSHPRGGRETQYF.

The V and J genes are TRBV4-3 and TRBJ2-3; D not certain. Germline V gives CDR1 LGHNA, CDR2 YSLEER. Trimming removed 0 bases at V and 6 bases at J, with 16 bases between. This CDR3 has 16 residues. This CDR3 reads CASSQDRELLGDTQYF. Here the CDR3 DNA reads TGCGCCAGCAGCCAAGATCGCGAACTACTGGGGGATACGCAGTATTTT.

V is TRBV7-9 and J is TRBJ2-2; 11 bases line up with TRBD2. The germline V gene has CDR1 SEHNR and CDR2 FQNEAQ (reference sequence). The CDR3 is 16 amino acids. Unmatched junction bases numbered 7, after V lost 4 bases and J lost 6 bases. The CDR3 DNA sequence: TGTGCCAGCAGCTCCTCTAGCGGGAGGACCCCCGGGGAGCTGTTTTTT. The encoded protein is CASSSSSGRTPGELFF.

The CDR3 DNA reads as TGTGCCAGCAGCACCCTTAATGAAAAACTGTTTTTT. Encoded protein: CASSTLNEKLFF. The chain links TRBV11-1 to TRBJ1-4, with D uncertain. Germline V gives CDR1 SGHAT, CDR2 FQDESV (reference sequence). This CDR3 has 12 amino acids. V dropped 5 bases and J dropped 4 bases, with 5 bases sitting between them.

This chain links TRBV29-1 with TRBJ1-1, with no clear D. Germline CDR1 reads SQVTM; CDR2 reads ANQGSEA. The germline V and J ends were trimmed by 5 bases and 4 bases, with 11 bases remaining between them. The CDR3 runs to 12 residues. In nucleotides, the CDR3 is TGCAGCGTTTTTGGGGAGGGCACTGAAGCTTTCTTT. Protein sequence: CSVFGEGTEAFF. Full variable domain (outside the CDR3, taken from reference TRBV29-1 and TRBJ1-1): SAVISQKPSRDICQRGTSLTIQCQVDSQVTMMFWYRQQPGQSLTLIATANQGSEATYESGFVIDKFPISRPNLTFSTLTVSNMSPEDSSIYLCSVFGEGTEAFFGQGTRLTVV.

The chain couples TRBV25-1 to TRBJ2-3; 7 nucleotides align to TRBD2. V gave up 3 bases and J gave up 6 bases; unmatched junction bases: 12. Per germline, CDR1 MGHDK and CDR2 SYGVNS. The CDR3 has 16 amino acids. This CDR3 reads CASSDIAGRPPDTQYF. CDR3 sequence (DNA): TGTGCCAGCAGTGATATAGCGGGCCGTCCCCCGGATACGCAGTATTTT.

Concerning this clone: The sample holds other DNA sequences that translate to the same CDR3. The V call is TRBV27, the J call TRBJ1-2; no clear D gene. The CDR3 runs 14 residues. CDR1 is MNHEY and CDR2 is SMNVEV in the germline V gene (reference sequence). The V end lost 3 bases, the J end lost 1 base, and 9 bases lay between the germline ends. The CDR3 DNA follows: TGTGCCAGCAGTTTGAGAGGCAGTAACTATGGCTACACCTTC. Translating gives CASSLRGSNYGYTF.

V usage is TRBV27 and J usage is TRBJ2-7; the D gene is possibly TRBD2 (6 bases). Germline CDR1 and CDR2: MNHEY and SMNVEV (reference sequence). This CDR3 spans 16 amino acids. V gave up 0 bases and J gave up 5 bases, with 17 bases separating them. In DNA, the CDR3 is TGTGCCAGCAGTTTATCTCTGTGGGAGGCGCGCGACGAGCAGTACTTC. Translation: CASSLSLWEARDEQYF.

The rearrangement joins TRBV7-6 to TRBJ2-1; 7 positions agree with TRBD2. The CDR3 runs to 16 residues. The V and J ends lost 5 bases and 2 bases, in that order; junction bases with no gene match: 9. Germline assignment: CDR1 SGHVS and CDR2 FNYEAQ. CDR3 region: CASSLLAGDAYNEQFF. The CDR3 DNA reads TGTGCCAGCAGCCTATTGGCGGGAGACGCCTACAATGAGCAGTTCTTC.